Listed below are T cell receptor beta chains from one sample, sequenced in a study of OX40 agonist ivuxolimab in advanced cancers. Libraries were prepared by immunoSEQ multiplex PCR; TCRdb keeps only in-frame clonotypes and omits some of them. The sample consists of roughly 80,000 clones, around 85% of them appearing once. The sequencing here drew on CD4+ or CD8+ T cells sorted from blood, taken in a trial of the OX40 agonist ivuxolimab. The origin of the receptors is an adult with an advanced solid tumor such as melanoma, head and neck, liver or kidney cancer. Each CDR3 is given with its conserved first and last residue. A D gene is named only where the DNA matches it firmly. For some rows the clone size is stated as once, few or many, or as a class when expanded; others skip it.

clone_size: .
v_call: TRBV6-5
j_call: TRBJ1-5
d_call: .
cdr3_nt: TGTGCCAGCACACCCGCGGGACTAAATCAGCCCCAGCATTTT
cdr3_aa: CASTPAGLNQPQHF

clone_size: .
v_call: TRBV6-5
j_call: TRBJ1-5
d_call: .
cdr3_nt: TGTGCCAGCAGTGGACGCTCCAATCAGCCCCAGCATTTT
cdr3_aa: CASSGRSNQPQHF

clone_size: few
v_call: TRBV2
j_call: TRBJ1-1
d_call: .
cdr3_nt: TGTGCCAGCAGTGCTCAGGGAGCGGGTCACACTGAAGCTTTCTTT
cdr3_aa: CASSAQGAGHTEAFF

clone_size: .
v_call: TRBV10-3
j_call: TRBJ2-1
d_call: TRBD2
cdr3_nt: TGTGCCAGCCTAGCGGGGACTAACAATGAGCAGTTCTTC
cdr3_aa: CASLAGTNNEQFF

clone_size: once
v_call: TRBV19
j_call: TRBJ2-7
d_call: .
cdr3_nt: TGTGCCAGTAGTCCTTCTTATGGCTACGAGCAGTACTTC
cdr3_aa: CASSPSYGYEQYF

clone_size: .
v_call: TRBV18
j_call: TRBJ2-3
d_call: .
cdr3_nt: TGTGCCAGCTCACCAGGGTCCACAGATACGCAGTATTTT
cdr3_aa: CASSPGSTDTQYF

clone_size: .
v_call: TRBV6-5
j_call: TRBJ1-5
d_call: TRBD1
cdr3_nt: TGTGCCAGCAGCCGCGGACAGGGCCGTCAGCCCCAGCATTTT
cdr3_aa: CASSRGQGRQPQHF

clone_size: .
v_call: TRBV29-1
j_call: TRBJ2-5
d_call: .
cdr3_nt: TGCAGCGTTGGTCCCGGGGTCGGGACCCAGTACTTC
cdr3_aa: CSVGPGVGTQYF

clone_size: .
v_call: TRBV6-5
j_call: TRBJ2-7
d_call: TRBD1
cdr3_nt: TGTGCCAGCAGTGCTAGGACAGGGGGGATCTACGAGCAGTACTTC
cdr3_aa: CASSARTGGIYEQYF

clone_size: .
v_call: TRBV5-4
j_call: TRBJ1-6
d_call: TRBD1
cdr3_nt: TGTGCCAGCAGCTTGCAGGGGGGCTATAATTCACCCCTCCACTTT
cdr3_aa: CASSLQGGYNSPLHF

clone_size: .
v_call: TRBV30
j_call: TRBJ1-2
d_call: .
cdr3_nt: TGTGCCTGGAGTGCCAGCCGGGGCGGCTACACCTTC
cdr3_aa: CAWSASRGGYTF

clone_size: .
v_call: TRBV2
j_call: TRBJ2-7
d_call: TRBD2
cdr3_nt: TGTGCCAGCAACTCCCCTCCGGGACTAGCGGGGACTTACTACGAGCAGTACTTC
cdr3_aa: CASNSPPGLAGTYYEQYF

clone_size: .
v_call: TRBV19
j_call: TRBJ2-1
d_call: .
cdr3_nt: TGTGCCAGTAAGGGGGACGGCGTGCAGTTCTTC
cdr3_aa: CASKGDGVQFF

clone_size: once
v_call: TRBV6-1
j_call: TRBJ1-2
d_call: .
cdr3_nt: TGTGCCAGCAGTCCGACAGACAACTATGGCTACACCTTC
cdr3_aa: CASSPTDNYGYTF

clone_size: few
v_call: TRBV7-3
j_call: TRBJ1-1
d_call: .
cdr3_nt: TGTGCCAGCAGCTTATTAGCGCGGGAGAACACTGAAGCTTTCTTT
cdr3_aa: CASSLLARENTEAFF